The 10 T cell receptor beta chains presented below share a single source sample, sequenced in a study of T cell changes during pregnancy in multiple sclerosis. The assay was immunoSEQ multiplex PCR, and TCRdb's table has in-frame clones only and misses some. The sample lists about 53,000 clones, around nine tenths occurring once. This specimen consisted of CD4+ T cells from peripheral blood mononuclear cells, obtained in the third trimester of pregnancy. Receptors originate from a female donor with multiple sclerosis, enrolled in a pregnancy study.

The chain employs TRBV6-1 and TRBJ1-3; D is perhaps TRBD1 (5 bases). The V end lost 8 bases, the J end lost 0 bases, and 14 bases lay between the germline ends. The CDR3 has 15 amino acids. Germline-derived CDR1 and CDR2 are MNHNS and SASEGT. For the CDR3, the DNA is TGTGCCAGCGCCGGGGGGGTTCTCTCTGGAAACACCATATATTTT. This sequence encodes CASAGGVLSGNTIYF.

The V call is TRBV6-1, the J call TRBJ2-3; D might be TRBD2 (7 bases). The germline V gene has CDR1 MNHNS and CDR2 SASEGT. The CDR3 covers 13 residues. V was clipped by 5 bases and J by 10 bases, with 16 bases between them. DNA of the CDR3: TGTGCCAGCAGTCCCGGGGGGCCGGGGGCGCAGTATTTT. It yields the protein CASSPGGPGAQYF.

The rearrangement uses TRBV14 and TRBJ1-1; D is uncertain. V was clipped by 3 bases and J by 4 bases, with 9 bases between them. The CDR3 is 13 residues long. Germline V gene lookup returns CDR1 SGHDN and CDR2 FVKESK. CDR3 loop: CASSQGSGTEAFF. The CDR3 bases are TGTGCCAGCAGCCAGGGTTCAGGCACTGAAGCTTTCTTT.

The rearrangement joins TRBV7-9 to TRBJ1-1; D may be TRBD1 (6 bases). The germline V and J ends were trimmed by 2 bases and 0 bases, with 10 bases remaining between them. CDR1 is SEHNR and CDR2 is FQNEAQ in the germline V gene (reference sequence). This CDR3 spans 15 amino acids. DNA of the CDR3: TGTGCCAGCAGCTTACCTAAGGGGGTGAACACTGAAGCTTTCTTT. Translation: CASSLPKGVNTEAFF.

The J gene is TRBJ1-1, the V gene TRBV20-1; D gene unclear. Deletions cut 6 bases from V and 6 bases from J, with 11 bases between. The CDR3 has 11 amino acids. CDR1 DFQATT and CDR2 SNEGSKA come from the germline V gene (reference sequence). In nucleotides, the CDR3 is TGCAGTGCCACTAGGGATTCTGAAGCTTTCTTT. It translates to CSATRDSEAFF.

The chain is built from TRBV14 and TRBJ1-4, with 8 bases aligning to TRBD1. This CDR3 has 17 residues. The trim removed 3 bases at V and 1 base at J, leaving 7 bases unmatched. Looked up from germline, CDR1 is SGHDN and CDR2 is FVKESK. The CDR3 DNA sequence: TGTGCCAGCAGCCACGACAGGGGACTTTTAACTAATGAAAAACTGTTTTTT. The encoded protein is CASSHDRGLLTNEKLFF.

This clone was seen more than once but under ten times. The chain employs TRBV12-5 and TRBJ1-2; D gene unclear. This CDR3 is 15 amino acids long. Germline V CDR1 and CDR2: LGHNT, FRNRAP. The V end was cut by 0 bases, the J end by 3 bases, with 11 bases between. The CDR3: CASGLVPSYYYGYTF. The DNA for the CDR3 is TGTGCTAGTGGTTTGGTACCGAGTTATTACTATGGCTACACCTTC.

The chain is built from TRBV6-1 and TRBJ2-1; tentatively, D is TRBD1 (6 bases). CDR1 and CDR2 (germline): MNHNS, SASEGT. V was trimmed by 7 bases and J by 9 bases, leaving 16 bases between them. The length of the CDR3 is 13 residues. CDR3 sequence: CASKKRTVIEQFF. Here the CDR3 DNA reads TGTGCCAGCAAAAAACGGACAGTTATTGAGCAGTTCTTC.

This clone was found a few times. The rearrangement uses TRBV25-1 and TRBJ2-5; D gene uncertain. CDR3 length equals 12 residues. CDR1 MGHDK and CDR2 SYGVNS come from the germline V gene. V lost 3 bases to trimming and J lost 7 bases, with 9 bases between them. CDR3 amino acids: CASSEPIGTQYF. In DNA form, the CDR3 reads TGTGCCAGCAGTGAGCCTATCGGGACCCAGTACTTC.

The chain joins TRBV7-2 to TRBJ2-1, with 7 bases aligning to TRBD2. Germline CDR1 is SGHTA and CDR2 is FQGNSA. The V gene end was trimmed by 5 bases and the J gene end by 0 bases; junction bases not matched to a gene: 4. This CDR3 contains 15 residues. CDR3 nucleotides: TGTGCCAGCAGCGCAGCGGGAATCTCCTACAATGAGCAGTTCTTC. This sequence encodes CASSAAGISYNEQFF.